The clone carrying this T cell receptor beta chain has a count of ten or more. No antigen is known for it. With 1 base removed from V and 5 bases from J, the gap between germline ends came to 8 bases. This CDR3 has 13 amino acids. Germline V gene data show CDR1 as SGHTA and CDR2 as FQGNSA. TCRdb re-analysed the reads in MiXCR, keeping a single row per CDR3 protein. This sample has some 480,000 distinct CDR3 sequences, with more than 30% found just once. The record originates from a study of T cell repertoires in cytomegalovirus infection. Study details: Public TCR beta signatures marked donors with CMV infection and the matching HLA. Study outcomes and limitations: There were HLA-C-restricted CMV-specific TCR beta clonotypes dominating the ex vivo response.

This TCR was recovered from a human donor in good health (CMV status not recorded). Some clones in this sample may be carry-over from other donors' samples. The genes are TRBV7-2 and TRBJ1-1; D gene uncertain. Source: cultured PBMCs, taken from culture after CMV antigen stimulation. The CDR3 loop is CASSLVERTEAFF. The CDR3 DNA reads TGTGCCAGCAGCTTAGTAGAGAGAACTGAAGCTTTCTTT.